These T cell receptor beta chains were read from a single sample in a study of shared clonotypes between healthy human individuals. Some clones are missing from TCRdb's copy, which holds only in-frame ones; the method was immunoSEQ multiplex PCR. The data show about 980,000 clones, around 80% seen once. The sample consisted of memory CD4+ T cells sorted from blood. Receptors were obtained from a man aged 18 to 35 in good health. CDR3s include the opening cysteine and the closing phenylalanine or tryptophan. Only some rows state a clone size, as once, few, many or a class for expanded clones.

TRBV5-1	-	TRBJ2-1	CASSLESGRVGYEQFF
TRBV19	-	TRBJ1-2	CASMSGGYGYTF
TRBV27	once	TRBJ1-5	CASRLLGAYSNQPQHF
TRBV13	many	TRBJ2-1	CASSLGRKRGLEVEQFF
TRBV6-1	-	TRBJ2-1	CASILSGGFNEQFF
TRBV6-5	-	TRBJ2-1	CASYATSGYNEQFF
TRBV11-2	-	TRBJ2-2	CASSFRTSGNTGELFF
TRBV11-2	-	TRBJ1-1	CASSSGQGRHTEAFF
TRBV2	-	TRBJ1-6	CASSARDRGRTPLHF
TRBV30	few	TRBJ2-6	CAWSMALAGANVLTF
TRBV2	-	TRBJ1-3	CASSESGRDSGNTIYF
TRBV20-1	few	TRBJ1-2	CSASYGYGYTF
TRBV2	-	TRBJ1-5	CASSDYNQPQHF
TRBV9	-	TRBJ2-5	CASPKGQGMETQYF
TRBV5-1	-	TRBJ1-5	CASPPNQPQHF
TRBV18	-	TRBJ2-5	CASSPTGGRPGETQYF
TRBV10-2	-	TRBJ2-6	CASKGGSGANVLTF
TRBV2	-	TRBJ2-5	CASSASGDYQETQYF
TRBV18	-	TRBJ2-1	CASSIPGLEGNEQFF
TRBV5-8	few	TRBJ2-7	CASSPWTPGDKQYF
TRBV7-9	-	TRBJ1-3	CASSLTSGNTIYF
TRBV5-1	-	TRBJ1-1	CASSLIGPNTEAFF
TRBV5-6	once	TRBJ2-2	CASSFLSSNTGELFF
TRBV6-5	few	TRBJ2-7	CASSYADAGYEQYF
TRBV5-1	-	TRBJ2-5	CASSGGGAGQETQYF
TRBV6-6	once	TRBJ2-1	CASSLGEIERFF
TRBV5-5	-	TRBJ2-7	CASSRAGTGSYEQYF
TRBV2	-	TRBJ2-5	CASSEIGLSGGETQYF
TRBV5-1	-	TRBJ2-7	CASSTDRYEQYF
TRBV5-4	-	TRBJ2-4	CASSSTSGDLSKNIQYF
TRBV6-1	-	TRBJ2-3	CASKGSGQGTDTQYF
TRBV2	-	TRBJ2-2	CASSVIQTAGELFF
TRBV9	-	TRBJ2-1	CASSVASGDEQFF
TRBV19	-	TRBJ2-1	CATERGGQSNEQFF
TRBV10-3	-	TRBJ2-6	CAISDPLAGLSGANVLTF
TRBV28	once	TRBJ1-5	CASREGAWGNQPQHF
TRBV2	-	TRBJ1-1	CASRGTGNTEAFF
TRBV19	-	TRBJ1-1	CASSTQDRVTEAFF
TRBV5-1	-	TRBJ2-7	CASSLGLAGAYEQYF
TRBV5-1	-	TRBJ2-1	CASSLQGANNEQFF
TRBV9	-	TRBJ1-6	CASSEGASSPLHF
TRBV18	-	TRBJ2-2	CASSGQGSTGELFF
TRBV28	-	TRBJ2-4	CASSGEKLGLAGRGGYF